These 17 T cell receptor beta chains originate from one sample sequenced in a study of blood T cell repertoires in COVID-19. Repertoires were generated with immunoSEQ multiplex PCR, while TCRdb's copy carries only in-frame clones and drops some. The table shows hundreds of thousands of clones, with 80% to 90% occurring only once. Material for sequencing was peripheral blood. These TCRs come from a woman in her 70s with acute or convalescent COVID-19.

This chain connects TRBV4-2 to TRBJ1-5; 7 positions agree with TRBD1. CDR1 and CDR2 from the germline V gene are LGHNA and YNFKEQ. CDR3 size: 16 residues. With V trimmed by 2 bases and J by 4 bases, 8 bases remained unmatched. In nucleotides, the CDR3 is TGTGCCAGCAGCCAAAGGCCGGGACAGACTAATCAGCCCCAGCATTTT. It yields the protein CASSQRPGQTNQPQHF.

The rearrangement uses TRBV7-2 and TRBJ2-2; a possible D gene is TRBD2 (5 bases). CDR3 length: 14 amino acids. Trimming removed 1 base from V and 4 bases from J, with 7 bases in between. Germline assignment: CDR1 SGHTA and CDR2 FQGNSA. The chain's CDR3 is CASSLVAGTGELFF. The CDR3 coding sequence is TGTGCCAGCAGCTTAGTCGCGGGCACCGGGGAGCTGTTTTTT.

J is TRBJ2-1 and V is TRBV6-5, with 9 bases aligning to TRBD1. Germline values: CDR1 MNHEY, CDR2 SVGAGI. V shed 5 bases and J 1 base; nucleotides not matched to a gene: 3. The CDR3 is 15 amino acids. CDR3 bases: TGTGCCAGCAGTACGACAGGGGGGTCCTACAATGAGCAGTTCTTC. Translating it yields CASSTTGGSYNEQFF.

The genes are TRBV5-4 and TRBJ2-5, with 7 positions matching TRBD1. Germline loops: CDR1 SGHNT, CDR2 YYREEE (reference sequence). This CDR3 has 14 amino acids. Trimming removed 3 bases from V and 2 bases from J; junction bases left unmatched: 4. In DNA, the CDR3 is TGTGCCAGCAGCTCGACGGGACAGCAAGAGACCCAGTACTTC. Its translation is CASSSTGQQETQYF.

The chain combines TRBV5-1 with TRBJ2-7, with a possible D match to TRBD1 (6 bases). There are 12 residues in the CDR3. V dropped 1 base and J dropped 5 bases, with 7 bases sitting between them. From germline, CDR1 is SGHRS and CDR2 YFSETQ. The DNA of the CDR3 is TGCGCCAGCAGCTTGACAGGGAACGAGCAGTACTTC. Its translation is CASSLTGNEQYF.

This chain links TRBV3-1 (or the pseudogene TRBV3-2) with TRBJ1-4; 9 bases align to TRBD1. Germline CDR1 LGHDT, CDR2 YNNKEL (reference sequence). Trimming removed 6 bases from V and 3 bases from J; junction bases left unmatched: 14. The CDR3 runs 18 residues. Here the CDR3 DNA reads TGTGCCAGCAGGATAGGAAAAACCGGGACAGGGTCTAATGAAAAACTGTTTTTT. Translating gives CASRIGKTGTGSNEKLFF.

The table lists this clone with a count of one. The chain uses TRBV4-1 and TRBJ1-5; D is unclear. V dropped 0 bases and J dropped 3 bases, with 9 bases sitting between them. In germline, CDR1 is MGHRA, CDR2 YSYEKL. This CDR3 is built from 15 residues. This CDR3 is CASSQENGYNQPQHF. Written as DNA, the CDR3 is TGCGCCAGCAGCCAAGAGAACGGTTACAATCAGCCCCAGCATTTT.

The genes are TRBV18 and TRBJ2-7, with 9 nucleotides matching TRBD1. The CDR3 has 13 amino acids. V dropped 3 bases and J dropped 5; count of bases not matched to a gene: 2. Germline CDR1 and CDR2: KGHSH and LQKENI. CDR3 protein: CASSPGQGNEQYF. The CDR3, as DNA: TGTGCCAGCTCACCGGGACAGGGAAACGAGCAGTACTTC.

This clone was seen only a few times. The rearrangement links TRBV24-1 to TRBJ1-2; maybe TRBD1 (6 bases). Trimming shortened V by 2 bases and J by 4 bases, and 13 bases separated the two germline ends. The germline V gene encodes CDR1 KGHDR and CDR2 SFDVKD. This CDR3 contains 15 residues. This CDR3 reads CATSDSGTNLYGYTF. CDR3 sequence (DNA): TGTGCCACCAGTGATTCCGGGACAAACCTCTATGGCTACACCTTC.

V gene TRBV18 combines with J gene TRBJ1-5, with TRBD1 matching over 12 bases. The germline gives CDR1 KGHSH, CDR2 LQKENI. Unmatched junction bases numbered 7, after V lost 3 bases and J lost 7 bases. This CDR3 comprises 16 residues. The CDR3 DNA reads as TGTGCCAGCTCACCGGGACAGGGGGCGACGGGGCAGCCCCAGCATTTT. It codes for CASSPGQGATGQPQHF.

The gene calls are TRBV2 and TRBJ2-3, with unresolved D. The V gene's germline CDR1 is SNHLY and CDR2 FYNNEI. The CDR3 extends over 14 amino acids. V was trimmed by 4 bases and J by 6 bases, leaving 14 bases between them. CDR3 bases: TGTGCCAGCAGTGGAGAAGGTAGGAGCGATACGCAGTATTTT. Translated, it gives CASSGEGRSDTQYF.

The chain uses TRBV30 and TRBJ2-7; 7 bases match TRBD2. The V segment lost 0 bases and the J segment 7 bases; nucleotides outside the gene matches: 6. Per the germline V gene, CDR1 is GTSNPN and CDR2 is SVGIG (reference sequence). CDR3 length: 13 residues. The CDR3: CAWSVLTGGEQYF. DNA for the CDR3: TGTGCCTGGAGTGTATTAACCGGGGGGGAGCAGTACTTC.

This clone was counted a single time. V gene TRBV9 combines with J gene TRBJ2-2, with 12 positions matching TRBD2. The CDR3 covers 17 residues. V lost 7 bases and J lost 4; bases outside the gene matches: 11. CDR1 and CDR2 (germline): SGDLS, YYNGEE. For the CDR3, the DNA is TGTGCCAGCGGTCGGGCTAGCGGGGGGGCGACCACCGGGGAGCTGTTTTTT. Protein: CASGRASGGATTGELFF. The complete variable domain, with remaining parts taken from reference TRBV9 and TRBJ2-2, reads DSGVTQTPKHLITATGQRVTLRCSPRSGDLSVYWYQQSLDQGLQFLIQYYNGEERAKGNILERFSAQQFPDLHSELNLSSLELGDSALYFCASGRASGGATTGELFFGEGSRLTVL.

V and J are TRBV19 and TRBJ2-7; 12 positions match TRBD1. Germline trimming cut 5 bases from V and 7 bases from J; bases unmatched to any gene: 6. The CDR3 has 14 residues. Germline CDR1 reads LNHDA; CDR2 reads SQIVND (reference sequence). This CDR3 is CASSSGTGGGEQYF. CDR3 nucleotides: TGTGCCAGTAGTTCCGGGACAGGGGGCGGAGAGCAGTACTTC.

This sequence joins TRBV18 and TRBJ1-3; D possibly corresponds to TRBD1 (5 bases). Per the germline V gene, CDR1 is KGHSH and CDR2 is LQKENI. Trimming stripped 6 bases from V and 0 bases from J, with 18 bases between. The CDR3 has 17 amino acids. CDR3: CASSPQGGLISGNTIYF. The CDR3 DNA reads TGTGCCAGCTCCCCCCAGGGAGGCCTGATCTCTGGAAACACCATATATTTT.

The chain links TRBV28 to TRBJ1-5; no clear D. The germline V and J ends were trimmed by 1 base and 3 bases, with 13 bases remaining between them. In germline, CDR1 is MDHEN, CDR2 SYDVKM. The CDR3 runs to 16 residues. CDR3 nucleotide sequence: TGTGCCAGCAGTTTATACTCGGCAGGCCACAATCAGCCCCAGCATTTT. The encoded protein is CASSLYSAGHNQPQHF. The full variable domain, completed using reference TRBV28 and TRBJ1-5, is DVKVTQSSRYLVKRTGEKVFLECVQDMDHENMFWYRQDPGLGLRLIYFSYDVKMKEKGDIPEGYSVSREKKERFSLILESASTNQTSMYLCASSLYSAGHNQPQHFGDGTRLSIL.

V and J are TRBV4-1 and TRBJ1-2, with D possibly being TRBD1 (5 bases). V dropped 6 bases and J dropped 8 bases, with 25 bases sitting between them. This CDR3 has 16 amino acids. Germline assignment: CDR1 MGHRA and CDR2 YSYEKL. The chain's CDR3 is CASRQELQGVSSGYTF. The CDR3 DNA sequence: TGCGCCAGCAGGCAGGAGTTGCAGGGTGTAAGTTCGGGCTACACCTTC.